A single sample is the source of the 19 T cell receptor beta chains below, sequenced in a study of CD8 T cells in ankylosing spondylitis. TCRdb re-derived calls from the 5' RACE reads in MiXCR, one entry per CDR3 protein. This sample has about 180,000 distinct CDR3 sequences; approximately 9.9% occur once, and the top ten carry more than 13%. Sequencing used blood, either unsorted or a sorted T cell fraction (not recorded which). The receptors derive from a female donor with ankylosing spondylitis or in good health (not recorded which).

This clonotype was counted between two and nine times. The chain couples TRBV6-1 to TRBJ1-5; D gene unclear. Trimming took off 8 bases at V and 13 bases at J, with 9 bases between the two ends. The CDR3 is 9 residues long. Germline V gene data show CDR1 as MNHNS and CDR2 as SASEGT. For the CDR3, the DNA is TGTGCCAGCGGGTGGGATCAGCATTTT. Protein product: CASGWDQHF.

Comment on this clonotype: This may be a read error: a much more frequent sequence differs by one nucleotide. The chain uses TRBV9 and TRBJ2-1; 9 bases agree with TRBD2. In germline, CDR1 is SGDLS, CDR2 YYNGEE. V was clipped by 4 bases and J by 5 bases; unmatched bases: 4. The CDR3 is made up of 14 amino acids. The CDR3 loop reads CASSLGTSNNEQFF. The CDR3 coding sequence is TGTGCCAGCAGCTTGGGGACTAGCAACAATGAGCAGTTCTTC.

In this sample, this clonotype turned up many times. The rearrangement joins TRBV4-3 to TRBJ2-2; unclear D gene. The germline CDR1 and CDR2 sequences are LGHNA and YSLEER. The CDR3 has 14 residues. Trimming stripped 3 bases from V and 4 bases from J, with 9 bases between. CDR3 residues: CASSHGPSTGELFF. CDR3 in DNA: TGCGCCAGCAGCCATGGTCCCAGCACCGGGGAGCTGTTTTTT.

This clonotype was detected a few times. V usage is TRBV30 and J usage is TRBJ2-1, with a weak D call TRBD2 (6 bases). The CDR3 runs 16 residues. V lost 5 bases and J lost 4, with 21 bases in between. Germline-derived CDR1 and CDR2 are GTSNPN and SVGIG (reference sequence). CDR3 sequence: CAWLPRDSGYYNEQFF. The CDR3 bases are TGTGCCTGGCTGCCTAGGGATAGCGGATATTACAATGAGCAGTTCTTC. Looking up the rest from reference TRBV30 and TRBJ2-1 gives the full variable domain: SQTIHQWPATLVQPVGSPLSLECTVEGTSNPNLYWYRQAAGRGLQLLFYSVGIGQISSEVPQNLSASRPQDRQFILSSKKLLLSDSGFYLCAWLPRDSGYYNEQFFGPGTRLTVL.

This clonotype has more than one count but fewer than ten. The chain combines TRBV27 with TRBJ2-1; TRBD2 matches 10 bases. CDR3 size: 16 residues. In germline, CDR1 is MNHEY, CDR2 SMNVEV (reference sequence). With V trimmed by 4 bases and J by 9 bases, 12 bases remained unmatched. CDR3 bases: TGTGCCAGCAGTTCCCCCCAGCGGGAGGGAGGGGGTGAGCAGTTCTTC. Protein sequence: CASSSPQREGGGEQFF.

The chain is built from TRBV5-6 and TRBJ2-7, with D possibly being TRBD2 (5 bases). There are 15 residues in the CDR3. V was shortened by 0 bases and J by 3 bases, with 13 bases between the two germline ends. Germline CDR1 is SGHDT and CDR2 is YYEEEE. In DNA, the CDR3 is TGTGCCAGCAGCTTGGCGGAGCGGAGATTCTACGAGCAGTACTTC. Encoded protein: CASSLAERRFYEQYF.

This clonotype was counted ten times or more. This chain uses TRBV20-1 with TRBJ1-1; D ambiguous. CDR3 length equals 8 residues. CDR1 and CDR2 from the germline V gene are DFQATT and SNEGSKA (reference sequence). Deletions cut 7 bases from V and 6 bases from J, with 3 bases between. CDR3 sequence: CSVAEAFF. CDR3 nucleotides: TGCAGTGTTGCTGAAGCTTTCTTT.

This clonotype was counted at least ten times. The chain employs TRBV12-3 or TRBV12-4 and TRBJ1-5; D gene ambiguous. V lost 0 bases and J lost 9, with 9 bases in between. CDR3 length: 13 residues. Here the CDR3 DNA reads TGTGCCAGCAGTTTAGCGGCCCGGGGGCCCCAGCATTTT. Translated: CASSLAARGPQHF.

There are a few counts of this clonotype. J is TRBJ2-1 and V is TRBV20-1; 11 bases are a match to TRBD2. With V trimmed by 4 bases and J by 4 bases, 6 bases remained unmatched. Germline V lookup: CDR1 DFQATT, CDR2 SNEGSKA (reference sequence). The CDR3 is 15 residues long. The CDR3 here is CSATPGLADYNEQFF. CDR3 nucleotide sequence: TGCAGTGCTACCCCGGGACTAGCGGATTACAATGAGCAGTTCTTC.

In this sample, this clonotype turned up many times. CDR3 bases: TGTGCCAGCAGGGGATTGAGCTCCTACAATGAGCAGTTCTTC. Translating gives CASRGLSSYNEQFF. V and J are TRBV6-2 or TRBV6-3 and TRBJ2-1, with D unclear. Germline CDR1 MNHEY, CDR2 SVGEGT. The CDR3 consists of 14 residues. Trimming removed 6 bases from V and 0 bases from J, with 9 bases in between.

In its sample, this clonotype was seen a few times. The chain combines TRBV27 with TRBJ1-1; D possibly corresponds to TRBD1 (5 bases). Between the trimmed V and J ends, which lost 5 bases and 3 bases, there was a span of 19 bases. CDR1 is MNHEY, CDR2 SMNVEV, per germline (reference sequence). This CDR3 has 16 amino acids. DNA for the CDR3: TGTGCCAGCAGTCCCTTAGGGCAGGGTATGGACACTGAAGCTTTCTTT. This sequence encodes CASSPLGQGMDTEAFF.

The rearrangement links TRBV7-2 to TRBJ2-1; D unresolved. Between the trimmed V and J ends, which lost 5 bases and 0 bases, there was a span of 8 bases. The CDR3 extends over 14 amino acids. Germline lookup yields CDR1 SGHTA and CDR2 FQGNSA. The CDR3, as DNA: TGTGCCAGCAGCGCCCTCAGCTCCTACAATGAGCAGTTCTTC. This sequence encodes CASSALSSYNEQFF.

The sample holds a few counts of this clonotype. The genes are TRBV30 and TRBJ1-1, with unresolved D. This CDR3 has 13 amino acids. Per the germline V gene, CDR1 is GTSNPN and CDR2 is SVGIG (reference sequence). Trimming shortened V by 3 bases and J by 5 bases, and 13 bases separated the two germline ends. This CDR3 is CAWSYGSGTEAFF. The DNA of the CDR3 is TGTGCCTGGAGCTACGGATCGGGGACTGAAGCTTTCTTT.

The chain uses TRBV7-9 and TRBJ2-1, with D unresolved. Germline-derived CDR1 and CDR2 are SEHNR and FQNEAQ (reference sequence). The V end lost 1 base, the J end lost 2 bases, and 6 bases lay between the germline ends. The CDR3 has 14 amino acids. The CDR3 region has the DNA TGTGCCAGCAGCTTAGGCCAGACCTACAATGAGCAGTTCTTC. It codes for CASSLGQTYNEQFF.

This clonotype showed up just a few times. V usage is TRBV2 and J usage is TRBJ1-5; D gene ambiguous. In germline, CDR1 is SNHLY, CDR2 FYNNEI. This CDR3 contains 15 residues. Trimming left V 9 bases short and J 0 bases short, with 15 bases between. CDR3 bases: TGTGCCAGAGAGGAGCTGGTTGATAGCAATCAGCCCCAGCATTTT. This gives the protein CAREELVDSNQPQHF.

This clonotype was counted a few times. The rearrangement joins TRBV6-2 or TRBV6-3 to TRBJ2-7; TRBD2 agrees at 10 bases. This CDR3 region has 16 residues. The V gene end was trimmed by 4 bases and the J gene end by 2 bases; junction bases not matched to a gene: 8. Per germline, CDR1 MNHEY and CDR2 SVGEGT. CDR3 DNA: TGTGCCAGCAGTTCCGTCTCAAGCGGGAGGGCCTACGAGCAGTACTTC. Residues: CASSSVSSGRAYEQYF.

This clonotype has a handful of counts. This chain connects TRBV12-3 or TRBV12-4 to TRBJ2-1, with D unresolved. V shed 2 bases and J shed 9 bases, with 8 bases lying between them. CDR3 length equals 12 residues. The chain's CDR3 is CASSLLVGEQFF. For the CDR3, the DNA is TGTGCCAGCAGTTTACTAGTTGGTGAGCAGTTCTTC.

The sample holds a few counts of this clonotype. The V and J genes are TRBV9 and TRBJ1-4; 8 positions match TRBD1. The CDR3 has 14 amino acids. The ends lost 3 bases at V and 8 bases at J; junction bases unmatched: 6. Germline CDR1 reads SGDLS; CDR2 reads YYNGEE. Written as DNA, the CDR3 is TGTGCCAGCAGCGCCGGGACAGGCACGGAAAAACTGTTTTTT. It translates to CASSAGTGTEKLFF.

The rearrangement uses TRBV14 and TRBJ2-5; TRBD1 is a possible D gene (6 bases). Germline V gene data show CDR1 as SGHDN and CDR2 as FVKESK. This CDR3 is built from 17 residues. Trimming stripped 3 bases from V and 1 base from J, with 18 bases between. The CDR3 loop is CASSHPKQGKGQETQYF. DNA of the CDR3: TGTGCCAGCAGCCATCCGAAACAGGGAAAGGGCCAAGAGACCCAGTACTTC.